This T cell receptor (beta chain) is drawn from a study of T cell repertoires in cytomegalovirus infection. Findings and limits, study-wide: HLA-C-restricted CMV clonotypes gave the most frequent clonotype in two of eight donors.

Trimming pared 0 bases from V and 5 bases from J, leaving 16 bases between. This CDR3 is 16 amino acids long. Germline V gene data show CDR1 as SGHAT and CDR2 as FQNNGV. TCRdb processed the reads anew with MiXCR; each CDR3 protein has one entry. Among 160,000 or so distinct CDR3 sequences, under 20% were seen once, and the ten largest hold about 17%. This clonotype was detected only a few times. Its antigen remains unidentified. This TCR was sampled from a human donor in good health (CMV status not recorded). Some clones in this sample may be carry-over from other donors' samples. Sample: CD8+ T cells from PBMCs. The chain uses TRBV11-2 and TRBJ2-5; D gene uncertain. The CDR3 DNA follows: TGTGCCAGCAGCTTAGATGAGGTTTGGGTGGCGGAGACCCAGTACTTC. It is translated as CASSLDEVWVAETQYF.